This T cell receptor beta chain is drawn from a study of cytomegalovirus exposure and HLA in healthy donors. Study-level findings and limits: Being productive about 87% or about 30% of the time was typical of most TCR beta V segments in an earlier analysis. Associated with HLA alleles at 0.05 false discovery rate in a later analysis were around 17,000 TCR beta sequences.

The PCR made use of 60 Vbeta and 13 Jbeta primers. Assay: immunoSEQ multiplex PCR; the TCRdb copy retains only in-frame clones and omits some. Among almost 200,000 clones listed, around three quarters were seen once. Of note for this clone: The antigen remains undetermined.

The germline gives CDR1 LNHNV, CDR2 YYDKDF (reference sequence). The CDR3 sequence is 18 residues long. V shed 0 bases and J 4 bases; nucleotides not matched to a gene: 10. This chain uses TRBV15 with TRBJ1-3, with TRBD1 matching 9 bases. Sequenced input: PBMCs. The clonotype comes from a man aged 25 to 40 in good health and CMV-seronegative. The CDR3 is CATSRDVTTGGPGNTIYF. CDR3 coding DNA: TGTGCCACCAGCAGAGACGTAACGACAGGGGGGCCCGGAAACACCATATATTTT.